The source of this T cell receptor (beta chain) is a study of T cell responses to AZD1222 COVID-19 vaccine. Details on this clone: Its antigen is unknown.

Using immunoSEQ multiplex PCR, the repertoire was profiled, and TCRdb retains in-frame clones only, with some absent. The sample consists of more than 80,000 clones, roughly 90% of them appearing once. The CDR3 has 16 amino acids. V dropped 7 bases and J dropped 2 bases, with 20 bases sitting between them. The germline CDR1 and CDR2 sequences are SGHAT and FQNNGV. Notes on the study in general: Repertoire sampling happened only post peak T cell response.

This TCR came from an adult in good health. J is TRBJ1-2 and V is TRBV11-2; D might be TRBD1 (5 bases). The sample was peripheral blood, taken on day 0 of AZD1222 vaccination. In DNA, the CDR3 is TGTGCCAGCACTCCGGGAAGCGGGGCTATGAACTATGGCTACACCTTC. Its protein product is CASTPGSGAMNYGYTF.